These T cell receptor beta chains were read from a single sample in a study of blood T cell repertoires in COVID-19. The method was immunoSEQ multiplex PCR; TCRdb's version includes in-frame clones alone and lacks a portion of them. The table has approximately 150,000 clones, roughly 91% seen once; the top ten hold approximately 2%. The sequenced sample consisted of peripheral blood. All receptors derive from a middle-aged man who had recovered from COVID-19. CDR3s include the opening cysteine and the closing phenylalanine or tryptophan. The D gene is left open where the match is weak. For some rows the clone size is stated as once, few or many, or as a class when expanded; others skip it.

NA TRBJ2-7 NA TRBV10-3 TGTGCCATCAGTGGAACACAGGATAACGAGCAGTACTTC CAISGTQDNEQYF
once TRBJ1-2 TRBD1 TRBV28 TGTGCCAGCAACATAGAGGGGGCGCTGACTGCTAGGTATGGCTACACCTTC CASNIEGALTARYGYTF
NA TRBJ1-1 NA TRBV5-1 TGCGCCAGCAGCCCTGACAGGTCGGGGGGCACTGAAGCTTTCTTT CASSPDRSGGTEAFF
NA TRBJ2-7 TRBD2 TRBV3-1/TRBV3-2 TGTGCCAGCAGCGGAGATAGCGGGAGGTACGAGCAGTACTTC CASSGDSGRYEQYF
NA TRBJ2-3 NA TRBV7-2 TGTGCCAGCAGCTTAGGTCCGAGCACAGATACGCAGTATTTT CASSLGPSTDTQYF
NA TRBJ2-7 NA TRBV13 TGTGCCAGCAGCTTCCAGACAGGATTAAGCTCCTACGAGCAGTACTTC CASSFQTGLSSYEQYF
NA TRBJ2-7 NA TRBV7-2 TGTGCCAGCAGCTTAGAGCTGGACTTCTACTACGAGCAGTACTTC CASSLELDFYYEQYF
few TRBJ1-2 TRBD1 TRBV7-9 TGTGCCAGCAGGACCGAGGGGGCGGATGGCTACACCTTC CASRTEGADGYTF
NA TRBJ1-2 TRBD1 TRBV28 TGTGCCAGCAGCAGGGGGCTCTCGGGGGGCTACACCTTC CASSRGLSGGYTF
NA TRBJ2-1 NA TRBV20-1 TGCAGTGCGCAGGAATACAATGAGCAGTTCTTC CSAQEYNEQFF
NA TRBJ2-1 TRBD2 TRBV5-5 TGTGCCAGCAGCTTAGGACTAGCGGACTACAATGAGCAGTTCTTC CASSLGLADYNEQFF
NA TRBJ1-1 NA TRBV2 TGTGCCAGCAGCGGTAGTCTGACTGAAGCTTTCTTT CASSGSLTEAFF
NA TRBJ2-3 NA TRBV11-1 TGTGCCAGCAGTCCTACCCGGGGGAGCACAGATACGCAGTATTTT CASSPTRGSTDTQYF
NA TRBJ1-2 NA TRBV2 TGTGCCAGCAGTGAAGCGAGCCAGTGGTTGCAGGTGCATGGCTACACCTTC CASSEASQWLQVHGYTF
NA TRBJ1-4 NA TRBV9 TGTGCCAGCAGCGTCGGGTTACCTAATGAAAAACTGTTTTTT CASSVGLPNEKLFF
once TRBJ2-7 TRBD2 TRBV7-9 TGTGCCAGCAGCACCCCTTACAATAGTCCGGGACTAGCGGGGACCTACGAGCAGTACTTC CASSTPYNSPGLAGTYEQYF
NA TRBJ1-3 NA TRBV4-3 TGCGCCAGCAGCCAAGACAACACCTCTGGAAACACCATATATTTT CASSQDNTSGNTIYF
NA TRBJ2-1 TRBD1 TRBV7-2 TGTGCCAGCAGCTTATCCCTGGGACAGGTCGATGAGCAGTTCTTC CASSLSLGQVDEQFF
NA TRBJ1-4 NA TRBV6-5 TGTGCCAGCAGTACGGACGGGGAGGAAAAACTGTTTTTT CASSTDGEEKLFF
few TRBJ1-2 NA TRBV6-6 TGTGCCAGCAGTACCCGGGGTATCGGTGGCTACACCTTC CASSTRGIGGYTF
few TRBJ2-3 NA TRBV5-1 TGCGCCAGCAGCTTGGGAATGGCCGCTAGCACAGATACGCAGTATTTT CASSLGMAASTDTQYF
NA TRBJ1-4 NA TRBV28 TGTGCCAGCAGCATCCACCGAGGGGGTCTGAACGAAAAACTGTTTTTT CASSIHRGGLNEKLFF
few TRBJ1-2 NA TRBV3-1/TRBV3-2 TGTGCCAGCAGCCGAAAAAGGGGTAGGAACGGCTACACCTTC CASSRKRGRNGYTF
NA TRBJ2-3 TRBD1 TRBV18 TGTGCCAGCTCACCACCAGGACAGGGGGCAGATACGCAGTATTTT CASSPPGQGADTQYF
NA TRBJ1-2 TRBD1 TRBV30 TGTGCCTGGAGTGAGGGGACAGGGGGTAACTATGGCTACACCTTC CAWSEGTGGNYGYTF
NA TRBJ1-2 NA TRBV20-1 TGCAGTGCTAGTCCCAGGGAGGACGGCTACACCTTC CSASPREDGYTF
NA TRBJ1-3 NA TRBV13 TGTGCCAGCAGCTTAACCGCGGCTTTCTCTGGAAACACCATATATTTT CASSLTAAFSGNTIYF
few TRBJ1-3 NA TRBV28 TGTGCCAGCAGTCGGCAGGCAATAAGCTCTGGAAACACCATATATTTT CASSRQAISSGNTIYF
NA TRBJ2-7 TRBD1 TRBV11-2 TGTGCCAGCAGCACCGGGACAGCCTCCTACGAGCAGTACTTC CASSTGTASYEQYF
NA TRBJ1-1 NA TRBV30 TGTGCCTGGATCGGTAAGACAGGTCTCGGTGAAGCTTTCTTT CAWIGKTGLGEAFF
NA TRBJ1-3 NA TRBV4-1 TGCGCCAGCAGCCAAGATAGGGGGGGCGCAGATTCCGGAAACACCATATATTTT CASSQDRGGADSGNTIYF
NA TRBJ2-5 NA TRBV6-2/TRBV6-3 TGTGCCAGCAGTTACGGGTTCGGCGGGATGGAGACCCAGTACTTC CASSYGFGGMETQYF
NA TRBJ2-1 TRBD2 TRBV9 TGTGCCAGCAGCTCCAGTAGCGGGGGGAAGCAGTTCTTC CASSSSSGGKQFF
NA TRBJ1-2 NA TRBV29-1 TGCAGCGTGCCAAAGCAGGGCCCGGATGGCTACACCTTC CSVPKQGPDGYTF
few TRBJ1-5 NA TRBV18 TGTGCCAGCTCGCAAACAGGGCAGGATAATCAGCCCCAGCATTTT CASSQTGQDNQPQHF
NA TRBJ2-5 TRBD1 TRBV18 TGTGCCAGCTCACGACAGGGGCGATGGGTAGCGGAAGAGACCCAGTACTTC CASSRQGRWVAEETQYF
NA TRBJ1-3 NA TRBV10-3 TGTGCCATCAGTGAGTCGGGGGGGTCTGGAAACACCATATATTTT CAISESGGSGNTIYF
NA TRBJ1-2 NA TRBV11-2 TGTGCCAGCAGCCCGACAGGAATCACCTATGGCTACACCTTC CASSPTGITYGYTF
NA TRBJ1-3 NA TRBV6-5 TGTGCCAGCAAAGGCCGACAACCCTCTGGAAACACCATATATTTT CASKGRQPSGNTIYF
few TRBJ1-5 NA TRBV7-9 TGTGCCAGCACGTTGACAGCATATAGCAATCAGCCCCAGCATTTT CASTLTAYSNQPQHF
NA TRBJ2-6 NA TRBV21-1 TGTGCCAGCAGCAAAGCGCTTTTGGGACAGGGCTCTGGGGCCAACGTCCTGACTTTC CASSKALLGQGSGANVLTF
once TRBJ2-4 NA TRBV18 TGTGCCAGCTCCCCCGCATCTAAGGGGGACATTCAGTACTTC CASSPASKGDIQYF
NA TRBJ1-5 TRBD1 TRBV19 TGTGCCAGTAGTAACCCACCGCGGACAGGCATAGGGAGCAATCAGCCCCAGCATTTT CASSNPPRTGIGSNQPQHF
NA TRBJ2-1 TRBD2 TRBV7-3 TGTGCCAGCAGCCCGACGGGACTAGCGGGGACCACCGGTGAGCAGTTCTTC CASSPTGLAGTTGEQFF
NA TRBJ2-1 NA TRBV9 TGTGCCAGCAGCCCTCGACCGGCGGGGGCGTACAATGAGCAGTTCTTC CASSPRPAGAYNEQFF
NA TRBJ2-6 TRBD1 TRBV6-4 TGTGCCAGCAGTGGACAGGGGGCCACTGGGGCCAACGTCCTGACTTTC CASSGQGATGANVLTF
NA TRBJ1-1 TRBD1 TRBV19 TGTGCCAGTACCCGGGGGGGACAGGGGGTACCCAATGAAGCTTTCTTT CASTRGGQGVPNEAFF
NA TRBJ1-5 TRBD1 TRBV2 TGTGCCAGCAGTGAAGCCTTAACAGGGGATTGGAGTCGGCCCCAGCATTTT CASSEALTGDWSRPQHF
once TRBJ2-1 NA TRBV7-9 TGTGCCAGCAGCATGGGACAAAGCTCCTACAATGAGCAGTTCTTC CASSMGQSSYNEQFF
once TRBJ2-2 TRBD1 TRBV24-1 TGTGCCACCAGCGACCGGGACAGGATTACCGGGGAGCTGTTTTTT CATSDRDRITGELFF